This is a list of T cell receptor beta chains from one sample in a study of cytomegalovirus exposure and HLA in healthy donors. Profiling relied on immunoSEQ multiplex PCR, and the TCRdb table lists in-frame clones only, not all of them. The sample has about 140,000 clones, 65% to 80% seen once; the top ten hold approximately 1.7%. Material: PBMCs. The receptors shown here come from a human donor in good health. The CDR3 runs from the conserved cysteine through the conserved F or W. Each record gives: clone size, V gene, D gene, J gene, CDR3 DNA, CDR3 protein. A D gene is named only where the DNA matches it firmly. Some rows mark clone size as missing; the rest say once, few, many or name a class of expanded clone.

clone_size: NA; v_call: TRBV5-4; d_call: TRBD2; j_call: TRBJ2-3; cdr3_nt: TGTGCCAGCAGCTTGGTGGGCGGGAGAGGCACAGATACGCAGTATTTT; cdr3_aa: CASSLVGGRGTDTQYF
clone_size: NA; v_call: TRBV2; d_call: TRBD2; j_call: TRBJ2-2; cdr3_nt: TGTGCCAGCATCGCGGGACTAGCAACATACAGAGGGGAGCTGTTTTTT; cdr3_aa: CASIAGLATYRGELFF
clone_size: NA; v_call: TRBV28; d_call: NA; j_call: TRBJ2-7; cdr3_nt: TGTGCCAGCAGCCCCGCAGGGTACCTCTCCTACGAGCAGTACTTC; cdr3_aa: CASSPAGYLSYEQYF
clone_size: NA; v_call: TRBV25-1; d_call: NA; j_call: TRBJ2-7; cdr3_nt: TGTGCCAGCAGTGAAAACAGCTACGAGCAGTACTTC; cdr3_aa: CASSENSYEQYF
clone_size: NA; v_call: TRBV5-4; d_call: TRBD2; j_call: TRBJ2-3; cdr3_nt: TGTGCCAGCAGCCACAGACTAGCGGGTAACACAGATACGCAGTATTTT; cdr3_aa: CASSHRLAGNTDTQYF
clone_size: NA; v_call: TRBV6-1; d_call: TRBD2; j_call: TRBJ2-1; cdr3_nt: TGTGCCAGCAGGCTCTTAGCGGGAGATTACAATGAGCAGTTCTTC; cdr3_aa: CASRLLAGDYNEQFF
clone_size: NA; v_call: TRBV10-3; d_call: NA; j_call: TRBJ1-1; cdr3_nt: TGTGCCATCAGTGAGGCCGGGACACAGAACACTGAAGCTTTCTTT; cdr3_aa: CAISEAGTQNTEAFF
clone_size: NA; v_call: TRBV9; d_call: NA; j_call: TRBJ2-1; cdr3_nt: TGTGCCAGCAGCGTAGCGGGGGCCTACAATGAGCAGTTCTTC; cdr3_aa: CASSVAGAYNEQFF
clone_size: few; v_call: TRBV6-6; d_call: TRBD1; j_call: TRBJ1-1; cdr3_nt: TGTGCCAGCAGCGCCGGGACAGGGAGTGCTGAAGCTTTCTTT; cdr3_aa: CASSAGTGSAEAFF
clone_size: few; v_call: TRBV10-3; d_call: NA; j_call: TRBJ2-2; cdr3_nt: TGTGCCATCGAGGCCCTCACCGGGGAGCTGTTTTTT; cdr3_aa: CAIEALTGELFF
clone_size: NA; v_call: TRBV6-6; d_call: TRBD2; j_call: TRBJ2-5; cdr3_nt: TGTGCCAGCAGCCCCAGCGGGAGGGACGGGGAGACCCAGTACTTC; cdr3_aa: CASSPSGRDGETQYF
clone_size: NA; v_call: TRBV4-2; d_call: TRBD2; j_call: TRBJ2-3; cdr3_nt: TGTGCCAGCAGCCCCTTTAGCGGGAGCGGCACAGATACGCAGTATTTT; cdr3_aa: CASSPFSGSGTDTQYF
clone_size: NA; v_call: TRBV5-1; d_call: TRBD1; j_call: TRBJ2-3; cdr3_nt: TGCGCCAGCAGCTTGGCCGGGACAGGGAGGACAGATACGCAGTATTTT; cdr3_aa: CASSLAGTGRTDTQYF
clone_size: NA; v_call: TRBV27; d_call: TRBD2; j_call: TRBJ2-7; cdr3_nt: TGTGCCAGCAGAGATAGCGGGAGGGTCTACGAGCAGTACTTC; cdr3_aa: CASRDSGRVYEQYF
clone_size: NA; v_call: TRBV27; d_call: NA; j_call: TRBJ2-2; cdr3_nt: TGTGCCAGCAGACGAACAGGGTTTGAGGTCCCACCCGGGGAGCTGTTTTTT; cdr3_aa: CASRRTGFEVPPGELFF
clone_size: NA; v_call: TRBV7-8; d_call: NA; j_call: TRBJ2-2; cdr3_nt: TGTGCCAGCAGCTTCTCCCGACAGCCGAACACCGGGGAGCTGTTTTTT; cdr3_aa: CASSFSRQPNTGELFF
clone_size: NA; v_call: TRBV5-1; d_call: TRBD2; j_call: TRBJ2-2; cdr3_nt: TGCGCCAGCAGCTTGAACAGTCTAGCGGGCAACACCGGGGAGCTGTTTTTT; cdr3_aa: CASSLNSLAGNTGELFF
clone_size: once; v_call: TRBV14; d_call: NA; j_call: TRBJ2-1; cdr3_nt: TGTGCCAGCAGCCTTGGATTGCAGGGTAGCAATGAGCAGTTCTTC; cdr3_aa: CASSLGLQGSNEQFF
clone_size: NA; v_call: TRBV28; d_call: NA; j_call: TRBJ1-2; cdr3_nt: TGTGCCAGCACCATAGGGGGACGGTCCCGAGACTATGGCTACACCTTC; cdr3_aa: CASTIGGRSRDYGYTF
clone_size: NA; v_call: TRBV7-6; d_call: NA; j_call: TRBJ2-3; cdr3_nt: TGTGCCAGCAGCCTCCGGGTTGGCACAGATACGCAGTATTTT; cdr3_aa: CASSLRVGTDTQYF
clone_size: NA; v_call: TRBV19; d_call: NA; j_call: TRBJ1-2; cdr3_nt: TGTGCCAGTAGCCTAGACAGCAATGACGGTGGCTACACCTTC; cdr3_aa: CASSLDSNDGGYTF
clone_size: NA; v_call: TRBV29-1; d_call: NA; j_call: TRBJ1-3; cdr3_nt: TGCAGCGTCCTAGATGGCTCTGGAAACACCATATATTTT; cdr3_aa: CSVLDGSGNTIYF
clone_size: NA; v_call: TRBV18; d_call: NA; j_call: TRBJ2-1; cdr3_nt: TGTGCCAGCTCACCACTGTCCGTCGGCAATGAGCAGTTCTTC; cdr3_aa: CASSPLSVGNEQFF
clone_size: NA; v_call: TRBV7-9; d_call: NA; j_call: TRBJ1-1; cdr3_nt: TGTGCCAGCAGCTCGAGGGCGCCGAGGACTGAAGCTTTCTTT; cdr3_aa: CASSSRAPRTEAFF
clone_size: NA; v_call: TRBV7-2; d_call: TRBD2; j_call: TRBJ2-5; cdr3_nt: TGTGCCAGCAGCACCTCCGGGACTAGCGGGAGGGCCTTCCAAGAGACCCAGTACTTC; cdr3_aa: CASSTSGTSGRAFQETQYF
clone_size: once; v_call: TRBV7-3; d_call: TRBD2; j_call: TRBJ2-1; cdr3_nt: TGTGCCAGCAGCCCCGGCGGTAGCGGGAGGGTTGAGCAGTTCTTC; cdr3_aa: CASSPGGSGRVEQFF
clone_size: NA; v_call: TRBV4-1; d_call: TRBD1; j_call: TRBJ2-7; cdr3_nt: TGCGCCAGCAGCCAGGCCCAGGGGGCCCACGAGCAGTACTTC; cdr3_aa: CASSQAQGAHEQYF
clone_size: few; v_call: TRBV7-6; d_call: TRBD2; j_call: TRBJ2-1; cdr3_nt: TGTGCCAGCAGCTCAAGACTAGCGGGGCGGCAGTTCTTC; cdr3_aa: CASSSRLAGRQFF
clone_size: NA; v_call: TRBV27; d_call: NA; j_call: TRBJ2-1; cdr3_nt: TGTGCCAGCAAACACCTAGGGGGTTCGGATGAGCAGTTCTTC; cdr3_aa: CASKHLGGSDEQFF
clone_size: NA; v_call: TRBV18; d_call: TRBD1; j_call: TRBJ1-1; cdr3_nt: TGTGCCAGCTCAGCCGGGACAGGGGTTGTCACTGAAGCTTTCTTT; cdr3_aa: CASSAGTGVVTEAFF
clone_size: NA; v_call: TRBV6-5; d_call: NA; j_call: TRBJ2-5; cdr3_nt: TGTGCCAGCAGACACAGGGCGGAGACCCAGTACTTC; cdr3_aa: CASRHRAETQYF
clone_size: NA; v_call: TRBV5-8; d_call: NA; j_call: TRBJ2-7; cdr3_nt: TGTGCCATCGAAGCCGGGGTATTCTACGAGCAGTACTTC; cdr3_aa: CAIEAGVFYEQYF
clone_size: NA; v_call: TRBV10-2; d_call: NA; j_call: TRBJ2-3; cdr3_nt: TGCGCCAGCAGAGTTGACCGACAGGTCTCGGCTACGCAGTATTTT; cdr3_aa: CASRVDRQVSATQYF
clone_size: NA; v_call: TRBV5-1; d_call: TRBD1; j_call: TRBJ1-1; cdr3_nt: TGCGCCAGCAGCCCGGGACAGGGGGGCACTGAAGCTTTCTTT; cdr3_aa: CASSPGQGGTEAFF
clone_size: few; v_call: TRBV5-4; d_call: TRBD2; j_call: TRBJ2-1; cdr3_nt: TGTGCCAGCAGCTTCGGGACCAGCGGGAGCCTCTACAATGAGCAGTTCTTC; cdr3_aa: CASSFGTSGSLYNEQFF
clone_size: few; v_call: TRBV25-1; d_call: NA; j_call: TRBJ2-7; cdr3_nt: TGTGCCAGCAGTCCCCGACAGAGCTACGAGCAGTACTTC; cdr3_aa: CASSPRQSYEQYF
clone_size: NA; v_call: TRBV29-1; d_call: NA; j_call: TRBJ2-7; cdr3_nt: TGCAGCGGGGGGCTTGGGGGTAGTTACGAGCAGTACTTC; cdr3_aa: CSGGLGGSYEQYF
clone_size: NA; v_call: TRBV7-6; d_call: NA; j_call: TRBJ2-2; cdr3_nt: TGTGCCAGCAGCTTAGCGGGCAGAACCGGGGAGCTGTTTTTT; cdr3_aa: CASSLAGRTGELFF
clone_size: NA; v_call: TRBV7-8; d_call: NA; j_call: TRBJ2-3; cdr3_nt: TGTGCCAGCAGCTTAACCAGGCCCCCAGATACGCAGTATTTT; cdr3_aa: CASSLTRPPDTQYF
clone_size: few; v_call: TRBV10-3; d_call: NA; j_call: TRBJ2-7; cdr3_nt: TGTGCCATCACCCACACCCCGAGAGGGGAGCAGTACTTC; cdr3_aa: CAITHTPRGEQYF
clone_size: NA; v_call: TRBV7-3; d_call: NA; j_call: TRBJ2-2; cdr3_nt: TGTGCCAGCAGCTTAGAGGTGGGCGGGGAGCTGTTTTTT; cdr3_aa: CASSLEVGGELFF
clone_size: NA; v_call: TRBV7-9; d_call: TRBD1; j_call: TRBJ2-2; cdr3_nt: TGTGCCAGCAGCCGGGGACAGGGGGCCCCGGAGCTGTTTTTT; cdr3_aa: CASSRGQGAPELFF
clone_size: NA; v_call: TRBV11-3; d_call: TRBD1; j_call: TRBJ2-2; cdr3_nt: TGTGCCAGCCCCCCCCAGTGGACAGGTACCCCCGGGGAGCTGTTTTTT; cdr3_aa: CASPPQWTGTPGELFF
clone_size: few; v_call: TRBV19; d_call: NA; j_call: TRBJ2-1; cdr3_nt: TGTGCCAGTAGTATTGAGGGTAACTCCTACAATGAGCAGTTCTTC; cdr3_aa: CASSIEGNSYNEQFF
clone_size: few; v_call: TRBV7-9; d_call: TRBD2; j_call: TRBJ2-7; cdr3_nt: TGTGCCAGCAGCGAACCTTCAGCGGGATGGGGAGAGCAGTACTTC; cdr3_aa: CASSEPSAGWGEQYF
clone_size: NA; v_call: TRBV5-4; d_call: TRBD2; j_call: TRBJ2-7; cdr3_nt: TGTGCCAGCAGCAGACCCGGGACTAACTACGAGCAGTACTTC; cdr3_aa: CASSRPGTNYEQYF
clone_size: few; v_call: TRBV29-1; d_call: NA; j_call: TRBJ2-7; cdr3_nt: TGCAGCGTTGTTGGAGGGTCCTACGAGCAGTACTTC; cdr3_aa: CSVVGGSYEQYF
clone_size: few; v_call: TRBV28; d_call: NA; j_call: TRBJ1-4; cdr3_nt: TGTGCCAGCAGCAGAGCCAGTTTGCGGAAACTGTTTTTT; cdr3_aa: CASSRASLRKLFF
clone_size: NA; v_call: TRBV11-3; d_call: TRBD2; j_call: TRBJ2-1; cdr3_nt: TGTGCCAGCAGATCTAGCGGGAGGGGGCAAAATGAGCAGTTCTTC; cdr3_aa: CASRSSGRGQNEQFF
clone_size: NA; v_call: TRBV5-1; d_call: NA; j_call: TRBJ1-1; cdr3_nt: TGCGCCAGCAGCTTGAACTACAGGGTCACTGAAGCTTTCTTT; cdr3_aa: CASSLNYRVTEAFF
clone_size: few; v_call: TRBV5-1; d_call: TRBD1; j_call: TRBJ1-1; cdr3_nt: TGCGCCAGCAGCTTGAACAGGGGAACTGAAGCTTTCTTT; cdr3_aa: CASSLNRGTEAFF
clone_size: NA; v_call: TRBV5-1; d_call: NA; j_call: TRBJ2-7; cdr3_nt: TGCGCCAGCAGCGGGGGACATGGGTCATACGAGCAGTACTTC; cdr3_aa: CASSGGHGSYEQYF